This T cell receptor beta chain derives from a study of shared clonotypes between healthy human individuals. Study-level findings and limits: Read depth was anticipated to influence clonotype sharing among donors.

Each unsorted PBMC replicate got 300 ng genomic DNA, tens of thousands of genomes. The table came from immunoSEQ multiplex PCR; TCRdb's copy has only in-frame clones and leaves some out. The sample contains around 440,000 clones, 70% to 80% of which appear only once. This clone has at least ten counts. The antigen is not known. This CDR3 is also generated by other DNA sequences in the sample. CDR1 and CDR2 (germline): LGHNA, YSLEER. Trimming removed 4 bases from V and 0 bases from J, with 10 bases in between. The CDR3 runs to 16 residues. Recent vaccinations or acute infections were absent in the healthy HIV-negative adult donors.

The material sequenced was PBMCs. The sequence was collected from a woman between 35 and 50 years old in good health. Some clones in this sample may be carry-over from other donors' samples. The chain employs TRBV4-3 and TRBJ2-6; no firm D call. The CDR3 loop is CASSRGQGSGANVLTF. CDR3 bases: TGCGCCAGCAGCCGTGGCCAAGGCTCTGGGGCCAACGTCCTGACTTTC.